Following are 9 T cell receptor beta chains from one sample sequenced in a study of technical replicates of blood from several donors. Clones were read by immunoSEQ multiplex PCR, and TCRdb kept only the in-frame ones, dropping some. Here the sample spans around 70,000 clones, around 96% being singletons. Sequencing was performed on T cells isolated from PBMCs. These receptors came from a human donor in good health.

This clone turned up a few times. The rearrangement uses TRBV29-1 and TRBJ2-7, with 10 bases fitting TRBD1. This CDR3 is built from 11 residues. Germline loops: CDR1 SQVTM, CDR2 ANQGSEA. Trimming at V came to 4 bases and at J to 8 bases, leaving 2 bases not matched to a gene. The CDR3, as DNA: TGCAGCGTTGGACAGGGGGCAAAGCAGTACTTC. This sequence encodes CSVGQGAKQYF.

This clone was seen only a few times. The chain carries TRBV27 and TRBJ1-2, with TRBD1 matching 9 bases. Germline V CDR1 and CDR2: MNHEY, SMNVEV (reference sequence). CDR3 length equals 11 residues. The J segment lost 11 bases and the V segment lost 5 bases, leaving 3 bases of the junction unmatched. CDR3 coding DNA: TGTGCCAGCAGTGGACAGGGGAGGTACACCTTC. It yields the protein CASSGQGRYTF.

A single count supports this clone. The V and J genes are TRBV6-5 and TRBJ1-5, with D unresolved. The CDR3 is made up of 14 amino acids. Germline CDR1 reads MNHEY; CDR2 reads SVGAGI. V was cut by 4 bases and J by 2 bases, with 9 bases left in between. CDR3 DNA sequence: TGTGCCAGCAGTTCCCAGCAGGGCAATCAGCCCCAGCATTTT. It encodes CASSSQQGNQPQHF.

This clone appeared once. The chain joins TRBV29-1 to TRBJ1-2, with D possibly being TRBD1 (6 bases). Trimming pared 7 bases from V and 8 bases from J, leaving 20 bases between. The CDR3 consists of 13 residues. The germline CDR1 and CDR2 sequences are SQVTM and ANQGSEA. The CDR3 nucleotides are TGCAGCGCGCCCGCTTGGGGGGGGCGAGGCTACACCTTC. Translating gives CSAPAWGGRGYTF.

This clone appeared once. This chain joins TRBV10-3 and TRBJ1-1, with D maybe TRBD1 (5 bases). The CDR3 consists of 13 residues. The germline V gene encodes CDR1 ENHRY and CDR2 SYGVKD. Trimming left V 11 bases short and J 0 bases short, with 13 bases between. This CDR3 is CASLQVMNTEAFF. The CDR3 nucleotides are TGTGCCTCACTACAGGTGATGAACACTGAAGCTTTCTTT.

The chain combines TRBV28 with TRBJ2-7; D not certain. Germline CDR1 MDHEN, CDR2 SYDVKM. The CDR3 runs to 14 residues. V gave up 2 bases and J gave up 5 bases, with 13 bases separating them. The CDR3, as DNA: TGTGCCAGCAGTTTACTCGCAGAGGTGGACGAGCAGTACTTC. Residues: CASSLLAEVDEQYF.

The CDR3 here is CASSLAAAYQETQYF. CDR3 nucleotides: TGTGCCAGCAGCTTGGCGGCAGCGTACCAAGAGACCCAGTACTTC. The chain links TRBV5-6 to TRBJ2-5; D uncertain. Germline assignment: CDR1 SGHDT and CDR2 YYEEEE. V was cut by 0 bases and J by 0 bases, with 9 bases left in between. This CDR3 has 15 residues.

The V gene is TRBV6-6, the J gene TRBJ1-1; possibly TRBD1 for D (5 bases). Germline values: CDR1 MNHNY, CDR2 SVGAGI (reference sequence). Deletions cut 11 bases from V and 6 bases from J, with 10 bases between. The CDR3 spans 10 residues. Here the CDR3 reads CASGGSEAFF. Written as DNA, the CDR3 is TGTGCCTCCGGGGGTTCTGAAGCTTTCTTT.

This clone was picked up one time. The V call is TRBV7-2, the J call TRBJ1-5; the D is unclear. Per the germline V gene, CDR1 is SGHTA and CDR2 is FQGNSA. The CDR3 spans 14 residues. Deletions cut 5 bases from V and 5 bases from J, with 13 bases between. The CDR3 region is CASSATRTDQPQHF. DNA of the CDR3: TGTGCCAGCAGCGCTACCCGAACCGATCAGCCCCAGCATTTT.